This TCR beta chain was identified during a study of blood T cell repertoires in COVID-19. As for the study in general: Acute-phase and convalescent COVID-19 samples originated in the United States, Italy and Spain.

This table comes from immunoSEQ multiplex PCR, and its TCRdb copy is limited to in-frame clones, with some not included. The sample has 110,000 to 150,000 clones; about 83% are singletons. The CDR3 totals 16 residues. V was pared by 10 bases and J by 6 bases, with 15 bases of the junction left unmatched. Per the germline V gene, CDR1 is SNHLY and CDR2 is FYNNEI. The receptor was derived from a human donor in a cohort sampled during active COVID-19. Material: peripheral blood. The chain has TRBV2 and TRBJ2-2, with 9 bases fitting TRBD2. CDR3 sequence: CAILSSGTRGAGELFF. CDR3 nucleotides: TGTGCCATCCTTTCTAGCGGGACTAGGGGGGCCGGGGAGCTGTTTTTT. The whole variable domain, remainder taken from reference TRBV2 and TRBJ2-2, is EPEVTQTPSHQVTQMGQEVILRCVPISNHLYFYWYRQILGQKVEFLVSFYNNEISEKSEIFDDQFSVERPDGSNFTLKIRSTKLEDSAMYFCAILSSGTRGAGELFFGEGSRLTVL.